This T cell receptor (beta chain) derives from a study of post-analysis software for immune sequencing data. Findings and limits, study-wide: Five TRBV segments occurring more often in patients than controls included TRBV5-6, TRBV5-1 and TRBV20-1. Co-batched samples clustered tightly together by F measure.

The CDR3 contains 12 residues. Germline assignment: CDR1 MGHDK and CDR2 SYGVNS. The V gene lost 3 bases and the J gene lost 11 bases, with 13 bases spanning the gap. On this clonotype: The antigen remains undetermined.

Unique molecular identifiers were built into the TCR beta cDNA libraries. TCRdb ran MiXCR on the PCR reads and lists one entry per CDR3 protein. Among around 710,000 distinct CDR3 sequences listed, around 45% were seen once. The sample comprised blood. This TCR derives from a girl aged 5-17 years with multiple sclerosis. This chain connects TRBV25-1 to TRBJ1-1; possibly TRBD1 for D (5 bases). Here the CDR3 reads CASSEGGQGAFF. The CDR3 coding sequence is TGTGCCAGCAGTGAGGGTGGGCAGGGTGCTTTCTTT.